Below, one T cell receptor beta chain is given with its context. This record belongs to a study of shared clonotypes between healthy human individuals. The CDR3 spans 12 residues. The ends were cut back, 5 bases at V and 3 bases at J, with 8 bases in the middle. Per the germline V gene, CDR1 is MDHEN and CDR2 is SYDVKM. This table comes from immunoSEQ multiplex PCR, and its TCRdb copy is limited to in-frame clones, with some not included. The table lists around 200,000 clones, just under 95% of them singletons, with 0.067% in the top ten. The sample was naive CD4+ T cells sorted from blood. Subset described: CD45RA+ positively selected. V and J are TRBV28 and TRBJ2-7, with D uncertain. This TCR derives from a woman in her 30s in good health. CDR3 residues: CASSNPVYEQYF. CDR3 DNA: TGTGCCAGCAGTAACCCAGTCTACGAGCAGTACTTC.